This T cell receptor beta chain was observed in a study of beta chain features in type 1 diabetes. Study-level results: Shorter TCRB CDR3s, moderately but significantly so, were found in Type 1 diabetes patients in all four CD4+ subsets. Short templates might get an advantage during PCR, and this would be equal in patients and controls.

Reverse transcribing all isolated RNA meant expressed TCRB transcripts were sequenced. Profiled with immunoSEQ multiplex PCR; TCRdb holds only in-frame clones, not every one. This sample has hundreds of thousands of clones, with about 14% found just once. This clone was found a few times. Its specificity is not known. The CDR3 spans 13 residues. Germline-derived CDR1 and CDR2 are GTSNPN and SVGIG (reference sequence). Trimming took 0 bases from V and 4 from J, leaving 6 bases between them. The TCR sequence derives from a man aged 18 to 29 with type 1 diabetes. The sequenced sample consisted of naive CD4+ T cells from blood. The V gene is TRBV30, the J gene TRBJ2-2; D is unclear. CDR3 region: CAWSVIRTGELFF. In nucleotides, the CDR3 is TGTGCCTGGAGTGTAATCCGCACCGGGGAGCTGTTTTTT.